The 21 T cell receptor beta chains in this list originate from one sample, sequenced in a study of T cells in Graves' hyperthyroidism and ophthalmopathy. Amplified TCR beta CDR3 regions came from RNA transcripts. HTBI primers drove first-round RT-PCR of the TCR CDR3. Each CDR3 protein gets one entry after TCRdb re-called the multiplex PCR reads with MiXCR. The repertoire consists of 500,000 or so distinct CDR3 sequences, with 17% occurring once and the leading ten covering 15% to 20%. The sample was blood. These TCRs come from a woman in her late teens or twenties with Graves' ophthalmopathy.

This clonotype was detected only a few times. V usage is TRBV5-1 and J usage is TRBJ2-5; D is perhaps TRBD1 (7 bases). The germline CDR1 and CDR2 sequences are SGHRS and YFSETQ. V gave up 4 bases and J gave up 1 base, with 14 bases separating them. The CDR3 covers 15 residues. The CDR3 loop reads CASSRRGQPQETQYF. CDR3 DNA: TGCGCCAGCAGCCGGAGGGGACAGCCCCAAGAGACCCAGTACTTC.

This clonotype was observed many times. The genes are TRBV2 and TRBJ2-4; D is ambiguous. Germline V gene lookup returns CDR1 SNHLY and CDR2 FYNNEI. This CDR3 contains 12 residues. Trimming cost V 2 bases and J 7 bases, with 6 bases left between them. Here the CDR3 DNA reads TGTGCCAGCAGTGAACCCACCAACATTCAGTACTTC. Protein sequence: CASSEPTNIQYF. Full variable domain (rest looked up from reference TRBV2 and TRBJ2-4): EPEVTQTPSHQVTQMGQEVILRCVPISNHLYFYWYRQILGQKVEFLVSFYNNEISEKSEIFDDQFSVERPDGSNFTLKIRSTKLEDSAMYFCASSEPTNIQYFGAGTRLSVL.

The chain has TRBV7-8 and TRBJ1-5; D is possibly TRBD1 (5 bases). CDR1 is SGHVS, CDR2 FQNEAQ, per germline. CDR3 length equals 15 residues. Trimming cost V 5 bases and J 5 bases, with 16 bases left between them. The CDR3 reads CASSRRGPGDQPQHF. The CDR3 DNA reads as TGTGCCAGCAGCCGCCGGGGCCCGGGGGATCAGCCCCAGCATTTT.

This clonotype was observed many times. V and J are TRBV11-2 and TRBJ2-7; TRBD1 might be the D (6 bases). The germline V gene has CDR1 SGHAT and CDR2 FQNNGV. This CDR3 comprises 14 residues. V was trimmed by 7 bases and J by 4 bases, leaving 17 bases between them. CDR3 sequence (DNA): TGTGCCAGCACCCACCCGGGACACTTTTACGAGCAGTACTTC. Protein product: CASTHPGHFYEQYF.

The chain combines TRBV29-1 with TRBJ2-2, with TRBD2 identical over 8 bases. V trimming: 4 bases; J trimming: 5 bases; junction bases outside the gene matches: 0. The CDR3 is 12 residues long. Per the germline V gene, CDR1 is SQVTM and CDR2 is ANQGSEA. CDR3 in amino acids: CSVGGRTGELFF. In nucleotides, the CDR3 is TGCAGCGTTGGCGGGAGGACCGGGGAGCTGTTTTTT.

This clonotype was seen ten or more times. This CDR3 reads CASWGGAGKTEAFF. The CDR3 DNA follows: TGTGCCAGTTGGGGGGGGGCCGGAAAAACTGAAGCTTTCTTT. V and J are TRBV6-1 and TRBJ1-1; a weak D match, TRBD1 (6 bases). Germline V gives CDR1 MNHNS, CDR2 SASEGT. The CDR3 loop spans 14 amino acids. V was pared by 9 bases and J by 5 bases, with 19 bases between.

Comment on this clonotype: A much larger clone sits a single nucleotide away, making a read error possible. CDR3 loop: CAGSSNSGGAYEQYF. CDR3 DNA: TGTGCCGGTAGCTCCAATAGCGGGGGCGCCTACGAGCAGTACTTC. This chain joins TRBV19 and TRBJ2-7, with TRBD2 matching 9 bases. Germline lookup yields CDR1 LNHDA and CDR2 SQIVND (reference sequence). The CDR3 sequence is 15 residues long.

Many counts were recorded for this clonotype. The J gene is TRBJ2-2, the V gene TRBV11-3; 9 nucleotides agree with TRBD1. Germline-derived CDR1 and CDR2 are SGHNT and YENEEA. The length of the CDR3 is 16 residues. J gave up 7 bases and V 5 bases, and 11 bases lay outside the gene matches. The CDR3 sequence is CASSTGTGLLVGELFF. For the CDR3, the DNA is TGTGCCAGCAGCACCGGGACAGGGTTGTTGGTCGGGGAGCTGTTTTTT.

The genes are TRBV12-3 or TRBV12-4 and TRBJ1-1; unclear D gene. The CDR3 extends over 10 amino acids. V was cut by 9 bases and J by 8 bases, with 10 bases left in between. The CDR3 reads CASGAVEAFF. The CDR3 DNA reads TGTGCCAGTGGAGCAGTCGAAGCTTTCTTT.

The sample holds many counts of this clonotype. V is TRBV7-2 and J is TRBJ2-3; D is unresolved. This CDR3 is 15 amino acids long. Germline values: CDR1 SGHTA, CDR2 FQGNSA. With 0 bases removed from V and 6 bases from J, the gap between germline ends came to 13 bases. In DNA, the CDR3 is TGTGCCAGCAGCTTAGCCGGAAAAGTGGGTGATACGCAGTATTTT. It codes for CASSLAGKVGDTQYF. Filled out from reference TRBV7-2 and TRBJ2-3, the complete variable domain reads GAGVSQSPSNKVTEKGKDVELRCDPISGHTALYWYRQSLGQGLEFLIYFQGNSAPDKSGLPSDRFSAERTGGSVSTLTIQRTQQEDSAVYLCASSLAGKVGDTQYFGPGTRLTVL.

This clonotype is a singleton in its sample. The chain combines TRBV15 with TRBJ1-6; tentatively, D is TRBD1 (6 bases). V was trimmed by 8 bases and J by 7 bases, leaving 9 bases between them. This CDR3 is built from 12 residues. The V gene's germline CDR1 is LNHNV and CDR2 YYDKDF (reference sequence). Here the CDR3 DNA reads TGTGCCACCCGACAGGCCAATTCACCCCTCCACTTT. Amino acids: CATRQANSPLHF.

This clonotype came up many times. The chain joins TRBV7-2 to TRBJ2-7; D may be TRBD1 (5 bases). V lost 5 bases and J 2 bases, leaving 13 bases between the germline ends. CDR1 and CDR2 (germline): SGHTA, FQGNSA. This CDR3 is 14 amino acids long. DNA of the CDR3: TGTGCCAGCAGCCCCCAGACAGTAACCTACGAGCAGTACTTC. This sequence encodes CASSPQTVTYEQYF.

The chain employs TRBV20-1 and TRBJ2-2; 7 bases are shared with TRBD1. J gave up 6 bases and V 0 bases, and 4 bases lay outside the gene matches. The CDR3 extends over 14 amino acids. Germline V lookup: CDR1 DFQATT, CDR2 SNEGSKA (reference sequence). DNA of the CDR3: TGCAGTGCTAGAGAGACAGGGTTCCCCGGGGAGCTGTTTTTT. Its protein product is CSARETGFPGELFF.

V is TRBV6-2 or TRBV6-3 and J is TRBJ1-4; 8 bases match TRBD1. Germline loops: CDR1 MNHEY, CDR2 SVGEGT. V was pared by 4 bases and J by 7 bases, with 5 bases of the junction left unmatched. The CDR3 has 14 amino acids. CDR3 DNA: TGTGCCAGCAGTTTTACCGGGACAGGTGAAAAACTGTTTTTT. Translation gives CASSFTGTGEKLFF.

This clonotype was observed many times. The rearrangement joins TRBV28 to TRBJ1-3; D not resolved. Trimming took off 2 bases at V and 1 base at J, with 9 bases between the two ends. The CDR3 totals 15 residues. The V gene's germline CDR1 is MDHEN and CDR2 SYDVKM. CDR3 loop: CASSLIRGSGNTIYF. The CDR3 DNA is TGTGCCAGCAGTTTAATCCGGGGATCTGGAAACACCATATATTTT.

This clonotype was counted at least ten times. The chain has TRBV27 and TRBJ1-3; tentatively, D is TRBD1 (5 bases). The CDR3 extends over 16 amino acids. V was trimmed by 2 bases and J by 0 bases, leaving 11 bases between them. CDR1 is MNHEY, CDR2 SMNVEV, per germline (reference sequence). The CDR3 DNA reads as TGTGCCAGCAGTTTAACGGGGACGGGCTCTGGAAACACCATATATTTT. Its protein product is CASSLTGTGSGNTIYF.

The CDR3 region has the DNA TGCAGTGCTAGGGATGTGAAGCGGGACTACAATGAGCAGTTCTTC. Its protein product is CSARDVKRDYNEQFF. This chain connects TRBV20-1 to TRBJ2-1; 7 bases match TRBD2. Germline CDR1 and CDR2: DFQATT and SNEGSKA (reference sequence). V lost 3 bases to trimming and J lost 3 bases; unmatched junction nucleotides: 8. CDR3 length: 15 amino acids.

This clonotype appeared many times. V usage is TRBV20-1 and J usage is TRBJ2-3; perhaps TRBD2 as D (6 bases). The length of the CDR3 is 15 residues. Germline-derived CDR1 and CDR2 are DFQATT and SNEGSKA (reference sequence). V was trimmed by 2 bases and J by 0 bases, leaving 12 bases between them. CDR3 nucleotides: TGCAGTGCTAGAAACCCCGGGACTAGCACAGATACGCAGTATTTT. Translation gives CSARNPGTSTDTQYF.

Concerning this clonotype: The CDR3 does not close with the conserved phenylalanine or tryptophan, likely indicating a read error. The rearrangement links TRBV6-1 to TRBJ1-2; D uncertain. The germline gives CDR1 MNHNS, CDR2 SASEGT. This CDR3 is built from 13 residues. Between the trimmed V and J ends, which lost 6 bases and 8 bases, there was a span of 16 bases. The CDR3 spells CASSQTLLYGYTL. CDR3 sequence (DNA): TGTGCCAGCAGCCAGACACTGCTCTACGGCTACACCCTC.

This clonotype was counted ten times or more. This rearrangement joins TRBV12-3 or TRBV12-4 to TRBJ1-1, with TRBD1 matching 7 bases. The V segment lost 8 bases and the J segment 1 base; nucleotides outside the gene matches: 7. The CDR3 spans 14 residues. This CDR3 reads CASEPGQRNTEAFF. The CDR3 bases are TGTGCCAGCGAACCGGGACAGCGGAACACTGAAGCTTTCTTT.

This clonotype was recorded at least ten times. The J gene is TRBJ1-2, the V gene TRBV7-2; 10 nucleotides match TRBD1. V was clipped by 5 bases and J by 6 bases; unmatched bases: 6. From germline, CDR1 is SGHTA and CDR2 FQGNSA. The CDR3 runs to 14 residues. CDR3 sequence (DNA): TGTGCCAGCAGCAGAGACAGGGGGCGGAATGGCTACACCTTC. It codes for CASSRDRGRNGYTF.